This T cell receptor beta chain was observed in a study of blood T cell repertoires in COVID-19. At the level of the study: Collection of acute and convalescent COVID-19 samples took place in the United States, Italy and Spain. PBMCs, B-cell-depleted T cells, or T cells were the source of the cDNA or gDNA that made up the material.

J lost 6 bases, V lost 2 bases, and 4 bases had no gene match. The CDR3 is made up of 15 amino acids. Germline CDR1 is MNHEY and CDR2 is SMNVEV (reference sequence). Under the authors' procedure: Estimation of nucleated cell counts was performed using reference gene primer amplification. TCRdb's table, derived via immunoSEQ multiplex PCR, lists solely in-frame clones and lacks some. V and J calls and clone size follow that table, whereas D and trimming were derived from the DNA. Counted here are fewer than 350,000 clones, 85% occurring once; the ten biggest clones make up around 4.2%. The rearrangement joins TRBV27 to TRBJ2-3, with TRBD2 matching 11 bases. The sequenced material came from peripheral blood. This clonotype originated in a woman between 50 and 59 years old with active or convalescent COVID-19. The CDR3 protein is CASSLGASGRDTQYF. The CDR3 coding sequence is TGTGCCAGCAGTTTAGGGGCTAGCGGGAGGGATACGCAGTATTTT.